Listed below are T cell receptor beta chains from one sample, sequenced in a study of vaccination effects on CD4 cells after COVID-19. The data were produced by immunoSEQ multiplex PCR, yet TCRdb's version contains in-frame clones alone and is incomplete. Of more than 40,000 clones detected, under 85% appear once; the ten largest clones hold around 3%. What these receptors recognize is not known. This specimen was CD4+ T cells from PBMCs cultured with HCoV-NL63 spike peptides, taken before COVID-19 vaccination. The receptors here all came from a human donor who received a COVID-19 vaccine. Each CDR3 is given with its conserved first and last residue. The order of the fields is D gene, V gene, clone size, J gene, CDR3 protein, CDR3 DNA. A D gene is named only where the DNA matches it firmly. For some rows the clone size is stated as once, few or many, or as a class when expanded; others skip it.

TRBD1	TRBV5-4	-	TRBJ1-2	CASSFDRVGYTF	TGTGCCAGCAGCTTCGACAGGGTAGGCTACACCTTC
-	TRBV5-4	-	TRBJ2-1	CASSLGTAPYNEQFF	TGTGCCAGCAGCTTGGGGACAGCCCCCTACAATGAGCAGTTCTTC
-	TRBV6-5	-	TRBJ1-6	CATEGSPNRNSPLHF	TGTGCCACCGAGGGCAGTCCCAATAGAAATTCACCCCTCCACTTT
-	TRBV29-1	-	TRBJ2-2	CSVTSQGMDTGELFF	TGCAGCGTTACTTCCCAGGGGATGGACACCGGGGAGCTGTTTTTT
-	TRBV5-1	few	TRBJ1-2	CASSLEETVSYTF	TGCGCCAGCAGCTTGGAGGAGACGGTGAGCTACACCTTC
-	TRBV3-1/TRBV3-2	-	TRBJ1-1	CASSQDRVIHTEAFF	TGTGCCAGCAGCCAAGACAGGGTTATTCACACTGAAGCTTTCTTT
-	TRBV30	-	TRBJ2-1	CAWSRLVVGNEQFF	TGTGCCTGGAGTCGACTAGTCGTAGGGAATGAGCAGTTCTTC
-	TRBV19	few	TRBJ1-1	CASIGLMNTEAFF	TGTGCCAGTATCGGTTTAATGAACACTGAAGCTTTCTTT
TRBD2	TRBV10-3	-	TRBJ2-5	CAIGGDYDQETQYF	TGTGCCATCGGTGGGGACTACGACCAAGAGACCCAGTACTTC
-	TRBV4-2	-	TRBJ1-2	CASSQDGATAQRPF	TGTGCCAGCAGCCAAGATGGGGCGACAGCGCAAAGGCCCTTC
TRBD1	TRBV27	-	TRBJ1-5	CASSRTGVWVNSNQPQHF	TGTGCCAGCAGCCGTACAGGGGTCTGGGTCAATAGCAATCAGCCCCAGCATTTT
TRBD2	TRBV30	-	TRBJ2-3	CAWSHGLAASTDTQYF	TGTGCCTGGAGCCACGGACTAGCGGCTAGCACAGATACGCAGTATTTT
-	TRBV15	-	TRBJ1-5	CATSRDYLNSNQPQHF	TGTGCCACCAGCAGAGATTACCTAAATAGCAATCAGCCCCAGCATTTT
-	TRBV7-2	-	TRBJ2-1	CASSFDPSTYNEQFF	TGTGCCAGCAGCTTCGACCCATCGACCTACAATGAGCAGTTCTTC
-	TRBV30	once	TRBJ2-5	CAWSVPGQVTQYF	TGTGCCTGGAGTGTTCCCGGGCAGGTGACCCAGTACTTC
-	TRBV9	-	TRBJ2-3	CASSDLGDAFTDTQYF	TGTGCCAGCAGCGATCTCGGAGACGCATTCACAGATACGCAGTATTTT
-	TRBV30	-	TRBJ2-3	CAWSRGGAGTDTQYF	TGTGCCTGGAGTCGTGGGGGGGCCGGCACAGATACGCAGTATTTT
TRBD2	TRBV6-5	-	TRBJ2-2	CASSSIGGADTGELFF	TGTGCCAGCAGTTCCATCGGGGGGGCCGACACCGGGGAGCTGTTTTTT
-	TRBV7-2	once	TRBJ1-2	CASSLVGEGYTF	TGTGCCAGCAGCTTAGTGGGGGAGGGCTACACCTTC
-	TRBV19	-	TRBJ2-5	CASSSAATQYF	TGTGCCAGTAGTAGCGCGGCGACCCAGTACTTC
-	TRBV29-1	-	TRBJ2-6	CSVRGVESGANVLTF	TGCAGCGTTCGCGGGGTTGAGTCTGGGGCCAACGTCCTGACTTTC
TRBD1	TRBV6-1	-	TRBJ2-1	CASSERGLRDEQFF	TGTGCCAGCAGTGAAAGGGGGCTCAGAGATGAGCAGTTCTTC
-	TRBV6-6	-	TRBJ2-5	CASSTSRETQYF	TGTGCCAGCAGTACTTCCCGAGAGACCCAGTACTTC
-	TRBV9	-	TRBJ2-1	CASSVGSSYNEQFF	TGTGCCAGCAGCGTCGGGAGCTCCTACAATGAGCAGTTCTTC
TRBD2	TRBV19	-	TRBJ2-1	CASRTSGGGYNEQFF	TGTGCCAGCCGGACTAGCGGGGGGGGTTACAATGAGCAGTTCTTC
TRBD1	TRBV5-8	-	TRBJ2-3	CASPSWDRTPDTQYF	TGTGCCAGCCCCAGTTGGGACAGGACCCCAGATACGCAGTATTTT
TRBD2	TRBV24-1	-	TRBJ2-5	CATSALGATSGGEETQYF	TGTGCCACCAGTGCCTTGGGGGCGACTAGCGGGGGGGAGGAGACCCAGTACTTC
-	TRBV5-1	-	TRBJ2-2	CASSLGDGTGELFF	TGCGCCAGCAGCTTGGGAGACGGCACCGGGGAGCTGTTTTTT
-	TRBV5-8	-	TRBJ1-1	CASSWWSEAFF	TGTGCCAGCAGCTGGTGGTCTGAAGCTTTCTTT
-	TRBV19	-	TRBJ2-5	CASGADNQETQYF	TGTGCTAGTGGGGCAGACAACCAAGAGACCCAGTACTTC
-	TRBV4-2	few	TRBJ1-2	CASSQDSSEYYGYTF	TGTGCCAGCAGCCAAGATTCGTCAGAATACTATGGCTACACCTTC
-	TRBV6-5	-	TRBJ2-3	CASSFIQGGTDTQYF	TGTGCCAGCAGTTTCATCCAGGGGGGGACAGATACGCAGTATTTT
TRBD1	TRBV6-6	-	TRBJ2-5	CASSYWATGDQETQYF	TGTGCCAGCAGTTACTGGGCGACAGGGGACCAAGAGACCCAGTACTTC
TRBD2	TRBV19	-	TRBJ2-3	CASSNPSGGSDTQYF	TGTGCCAGTAGTAACCCCTCGGGGGGGTCAGATACGCAGTATTTT
-	TRBV24-1	-	TRBJ2-2	CATSPGYGELFF	TGTGCCACCAGTCCTGGGTACGGGGAGCTGTTTTTT
-	TRBV27	-	TRBJ2-5	CASNPISRDESETQYF	TGTGCCAGCAACCCAATTTCTAGGGATGAGTCAGAGACCCAGTACTTC
-	TRBV24-1	-	TRBJ2-3	CATSDGDKDTQYF	TGTGCCACCAGTGATGGAGATAAAGATACGCAGTATTTT
-	TRBV5-1	-	TRBJ2-2	CASSRDLTSGELFF	TGCGCCAGCAGCCGGGATTTGACTAGCGGGGAGCTGTTTTTT
TRBD1	TRBV7-2	-	TRBJ1-1	CASSLLRGFSEAFF	TGTGCCAGCAGCTTGCTCAGGGGGTTTAGTGAAGCTTTCTTT
-	TRBV24-1	-	TRBJ1-2	CATSDPTGKDYGYTF	TGTGCCACCAGTGACCCTACAGGGAAGGACTATGGCTACACCTTC
TRBD1	TRBV7-2	-	TRBJ2-1	CASSFTGQGSYNEQFF	TGTGCCAGCAGCTTCACCGGACAGGGGTCCTACAATGAGCAGTTCTTC
TRBD1	TRBV7-6	-	TRBJ2-3	CASSSRTGITDTQYF	TGTGCCAGCAGCTCCCGGACAGGGATAACAGATACGCAGTATTTT
-	TRBV28	-	TRBJ1-1	CASRLLGGTEAFF	TGTGCCAGCAGGCTACTAGGGGGGACTGAAGCTTTCTTT
-	TRBV9	few	TRBJ1-6	CASSVMSDSPLHF	TGTGCCAGCAGCGTAATGTCTGATTCACCCCTCCACTTT
TRBD1	TRBV6-1	-	TRBJ1-3	CASSERGLGGNTIYF	TGTGCCAGCAGTGAAAGGGGGCTAGGTGGAAACACCATATATTTT
-	TRBV12-3/TRBV12-4	-	TRBJ1-1	CASSFRLNTEAFF	TGTGCCAGCAGTTTCAGACTGAACACTGAAGCTTTCTTT
TRBD2	TRBV19	-	TRBJ2-3	CASSIGLAGNTQYF	TGTGCCAGTAGTATAGGGCTAGCGGGGAATACGCAGTATTTT
-	TRBV19	-	TRBJ1-5	CASSASTSDMIYSNQPQHF	TGTGCCAGTAGTGCCTCAACCTCAGACATGATCTATAGCAATCAGCCCCAGCATTTT
TRBD2	TRBV10-1	-	TRBJ2-3	CASIRLATTDTQYF	TGCGCCAGCATTAGACTAGCGACGACAGATACGCAGTATTTT
-	TRBV7-2	-	TRBJ1-6	CASSLEARGNNSPLHF	TGTGCCAGCAGCTTAGAAGCCAGGGGCAACAATTCACCCCTCCACTTT
-	TRBV3-1/TRBV3-2	-	TRBJ1-2	CASRPTGNYGYTF	TGTGCCAGCAGACCTACAGGGAATTATGGCTACACCTTC
-	TRBV6-5	-	TRBJ2-2	CASTTGEDTGELFF	TGTGCCAGCACCACAGGGGAGGACACCGGGGAGCTGTTTTTT
TRBD1	TRBV18	-	TRBJ1-2	CASSPGQPHEHYGYTF	TGTGCCAGCTCCCCGGGACAGCCTCACGAACACTATGGCTACACCTTC
TRBD2	TRBV5-1	-	TRBJ2-5	CASSLGVAGGSPETQYF	TGCGCCAGCAGCTTGGGGGTAGCGGGGGGATCCCCCGAGACCCAGTACTTC
-	TRBV11-2	few	TRBJ1-2	CASSLQGVGGYTF	TGTGCCAGCAGCTTACAAGGTGTAGGTGGCTACACCTTC
TRBD2	TRBV2	-	TRBJ2-3	CASSVKLAGYPADTQYF	TGTGCCAGCAGTGTCAAACTAGCGGGGTATCCTGCAGATACGCAGTATTTT
-	TRBV10-1	-	TRBJ2-3	CASSDYRATDTQYF	TGCGCCAGCAGTGACTACAGGGCCACAGATACGCAGTATTTT
-	TRBV29-1	-	TRBJ2-5	CSVGRTDQETQYF	TGCAGCGTGGGCAGGACAGACCAAGAGACCCAGTACTTC
-	TRBV6-2/TRBV6-3	-	TRBJ1-4	CASSYWAAGNEKLFF	TGTGCCAGCAGTTACTGGGCAGCGGGCAATGAAAAACTGTTTTTT